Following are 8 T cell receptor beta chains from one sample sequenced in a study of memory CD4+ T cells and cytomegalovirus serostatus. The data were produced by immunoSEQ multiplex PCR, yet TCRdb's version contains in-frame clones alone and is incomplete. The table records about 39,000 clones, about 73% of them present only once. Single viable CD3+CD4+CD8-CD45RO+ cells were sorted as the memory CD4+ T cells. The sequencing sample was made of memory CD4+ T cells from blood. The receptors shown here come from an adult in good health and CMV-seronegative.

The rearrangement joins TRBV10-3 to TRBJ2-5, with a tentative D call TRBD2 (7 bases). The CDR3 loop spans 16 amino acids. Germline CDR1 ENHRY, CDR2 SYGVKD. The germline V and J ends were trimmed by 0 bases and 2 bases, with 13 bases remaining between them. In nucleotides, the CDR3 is TGTGCCATCAGTGAGTCCCGGGGGGCGATTCAAGAGACCCAGTACTTC. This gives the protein CAISESRGAIQETQYF.

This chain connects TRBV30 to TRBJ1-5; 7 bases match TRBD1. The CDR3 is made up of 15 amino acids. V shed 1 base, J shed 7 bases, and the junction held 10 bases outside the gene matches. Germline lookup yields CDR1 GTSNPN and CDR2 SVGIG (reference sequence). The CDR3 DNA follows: TGTGCCTGGAGTGCCCAAGGGGGCGCAGGACAGCCCCAGCATTTT. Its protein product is CAWSAQGGAGQPQHF.

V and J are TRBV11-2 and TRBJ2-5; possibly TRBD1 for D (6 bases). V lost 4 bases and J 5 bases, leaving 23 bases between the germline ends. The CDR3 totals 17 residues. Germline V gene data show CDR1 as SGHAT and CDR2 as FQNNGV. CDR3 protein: CASSSLKRQDARETQYF. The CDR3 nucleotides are TGTGCCAGCAGCTCTTTGAAGAGACAGGACGCTCGGGAGACCCAGTACTTC.

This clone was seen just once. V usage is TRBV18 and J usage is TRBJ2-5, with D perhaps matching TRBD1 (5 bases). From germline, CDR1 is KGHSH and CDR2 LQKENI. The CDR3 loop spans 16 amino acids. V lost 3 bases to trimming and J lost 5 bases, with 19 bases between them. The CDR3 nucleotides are TGTGCCAGCTCACCTCGGACGGGCCAGGGTGAGGAGACCCAGTACTTC. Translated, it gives CASSPRTGQGEETQYF.

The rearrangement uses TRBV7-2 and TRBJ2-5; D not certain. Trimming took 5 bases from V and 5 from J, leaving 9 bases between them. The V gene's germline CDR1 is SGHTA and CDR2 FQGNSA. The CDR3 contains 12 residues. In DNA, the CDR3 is TGTGCCAGCAGCCGTCCGGGTGAGACCCAGTACTTC. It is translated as CASSRPGETQYF.

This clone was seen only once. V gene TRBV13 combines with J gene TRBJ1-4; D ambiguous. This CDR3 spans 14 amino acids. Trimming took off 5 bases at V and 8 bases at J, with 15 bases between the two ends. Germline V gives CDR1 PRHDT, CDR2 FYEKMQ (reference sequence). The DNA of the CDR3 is TGTGCCAGCAGCCGGGGAACGCAAGAGGAAAAACTGTTTTTT. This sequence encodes CASSRGTQEEKLFF.

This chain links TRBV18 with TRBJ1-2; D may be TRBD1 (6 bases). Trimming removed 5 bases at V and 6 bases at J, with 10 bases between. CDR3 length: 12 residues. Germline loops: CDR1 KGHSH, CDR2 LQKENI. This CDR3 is CASSLNRDGYTF. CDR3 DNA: TGTGCCAGCTCATTAAACAGGGATGGCTACACCTTC.

CDR3 amino acids: CASSNNPGEGNTIYF. The CDR3 region has the DNA TGTGCCAGTAGCAACAACCCAGGGGAGGGAAACACCATATATTTT. This chain connects TRBV19 to TRBJ1-3, with D possibly being TRBD1 (6 bases). Per the germline V gene, CDR1 is LNHDA and CDR2 is SQIVND (reference sequence). CDR3 length: 15 amino acids. The V end lost 6 bases, the J end lost 4 bases, and 16 bases lay between the germline ends.